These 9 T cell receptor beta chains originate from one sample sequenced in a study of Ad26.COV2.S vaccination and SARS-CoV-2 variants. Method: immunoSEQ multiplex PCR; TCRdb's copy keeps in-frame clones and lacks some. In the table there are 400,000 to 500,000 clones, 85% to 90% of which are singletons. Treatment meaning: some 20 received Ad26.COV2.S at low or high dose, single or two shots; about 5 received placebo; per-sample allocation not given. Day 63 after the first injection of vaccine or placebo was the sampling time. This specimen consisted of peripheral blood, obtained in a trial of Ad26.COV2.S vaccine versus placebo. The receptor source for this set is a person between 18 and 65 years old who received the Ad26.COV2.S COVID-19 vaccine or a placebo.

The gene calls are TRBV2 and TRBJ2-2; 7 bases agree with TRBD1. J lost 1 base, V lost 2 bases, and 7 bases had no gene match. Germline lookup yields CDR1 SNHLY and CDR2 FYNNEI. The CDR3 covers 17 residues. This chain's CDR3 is CASSEYSGTVNTGELFF. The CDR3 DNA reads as TGTGCCAGCAGTGAATATTCGGGGACAGTGAACACCGGGGAGCTGTTTTTT.

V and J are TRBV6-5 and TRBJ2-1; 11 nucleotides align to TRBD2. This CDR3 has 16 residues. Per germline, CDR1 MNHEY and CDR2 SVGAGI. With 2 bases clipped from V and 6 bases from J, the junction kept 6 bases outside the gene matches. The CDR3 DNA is TGTGCCAGCAGTTACGGACTAGCGGGCGGGATCAATGAGCAGTTCTTC. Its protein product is CASSYGLAGGINEQFF.

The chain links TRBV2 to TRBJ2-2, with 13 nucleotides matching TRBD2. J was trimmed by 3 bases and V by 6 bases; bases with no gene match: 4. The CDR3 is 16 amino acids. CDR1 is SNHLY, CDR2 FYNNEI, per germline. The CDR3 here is CASSETSGGYTGELFF. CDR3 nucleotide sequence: TGTGCCAGCAGCGAGACTAGCGGGGGGTACACCGGGGAGCTGTTTTTT.

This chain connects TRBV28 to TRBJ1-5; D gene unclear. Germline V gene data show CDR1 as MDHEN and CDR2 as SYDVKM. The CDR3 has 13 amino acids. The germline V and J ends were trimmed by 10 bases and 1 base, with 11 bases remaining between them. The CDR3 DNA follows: TGTGCCAATGCCAGAGGGAGCAATCAGCCCCAGCATTTT. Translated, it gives CANARGSNQPQHF.

The CDR3 DNA sequence: TGTGCCAGCAGCCCATCTGGCACAGCGGGAGCTTTCTTT. This translates into CASSPSGTAGAFF. V gene TRBV11-3 combines with J gene TRBJ1-1; the D is unclear. Germline V lookup: CDR1 SGHNT, CDR2 YENEEA. Trimming cost V 5 bases and J 10 bases, with 17 bases left between them. This CDR3 comprises 13 residues.

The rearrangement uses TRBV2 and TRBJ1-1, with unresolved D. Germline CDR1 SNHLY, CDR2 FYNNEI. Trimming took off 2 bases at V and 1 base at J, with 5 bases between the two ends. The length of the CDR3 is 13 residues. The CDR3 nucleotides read TGTGCCAGCAGTGAAAATAGGAACACTGAAGCTTTCTTT. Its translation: CASSENRNTEAFF.

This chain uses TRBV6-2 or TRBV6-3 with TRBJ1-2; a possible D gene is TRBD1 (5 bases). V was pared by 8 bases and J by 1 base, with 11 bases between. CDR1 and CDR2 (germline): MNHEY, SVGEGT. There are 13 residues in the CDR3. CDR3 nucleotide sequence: TGTGCCAGCCGCCCTCAGGGTAACTATGGCTACACCTTC. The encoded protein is CASRPQGNYGYTF.

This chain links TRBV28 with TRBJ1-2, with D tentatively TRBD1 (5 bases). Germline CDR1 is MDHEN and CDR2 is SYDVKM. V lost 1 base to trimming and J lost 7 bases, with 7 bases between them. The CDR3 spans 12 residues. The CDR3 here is CASSLSRGGYTF. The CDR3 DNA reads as TGTGCCAGCAGTTTATCAAGGGGTGGCTACACCTTC.

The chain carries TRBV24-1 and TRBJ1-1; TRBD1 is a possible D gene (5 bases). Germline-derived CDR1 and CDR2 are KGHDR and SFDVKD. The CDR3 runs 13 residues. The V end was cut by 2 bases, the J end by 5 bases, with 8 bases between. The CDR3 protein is CATSDYGTTEAFF. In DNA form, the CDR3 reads TGTGCCACCAGTGATTACGGGACTACTGAAGCTTTCTTT.